This paragraph reports one T cell receptor beta chain. This sample is part of a study of identical twins. One entry per CDR3 protein results from TCRdb running MiXCR on the 5' RACE reads. The table shows roughly 1,500,000 distinct CDR3 sequences, with about 30% occurring only once. The source material was cord blood. The clonotype originates from a newborn girl in good health.

CDR3 residues: CATSDGLEVRDEQYF. CDR3 DNA sequence: TGTGCCACCAGTGATGGCCTAGAAGTAAGGGATGAGCAGTACTTC. The chain joins TRBV24-1 to TRBJ2-5; D call uncertain. There are 15 residues in the CDR3. Per germline, CDR1 KGHDR and CDR2 SFDVKD. Trimming shortened V by 3 bases and J by 11 bases, and 21 bases separated the two germline ends.